This TCR beta chain was obtained from a study of blood T cell repertoires in COVID-19. Only in-frame clones appear in the TCRdb table, and some are missing; sequencing was by immunoSEQ multiplex PCR. The table shows some 700,000 clones, with just under 90% occurring only once. Germline-derived CDR1 and CDR2 are MGHRA and YSYEKL. V lost 2 bases to trimming and J lost 8 bases, with 15 bases between them. The CDR3 length is 14 residues. The clonotype originates from a woman between 18 and 29 years old with acute or convalescent COVID-19. Specimen: peripheral blood. The V call is TRBV4-1, the J call TRBJ1-2, with D unresolved. CDR3 nucleotides: TGCGCCAGCAGCCAACCCGGGTCCCTCGGCGGCTACACCTTC. Translation: CASSQPGSLGGYTF.